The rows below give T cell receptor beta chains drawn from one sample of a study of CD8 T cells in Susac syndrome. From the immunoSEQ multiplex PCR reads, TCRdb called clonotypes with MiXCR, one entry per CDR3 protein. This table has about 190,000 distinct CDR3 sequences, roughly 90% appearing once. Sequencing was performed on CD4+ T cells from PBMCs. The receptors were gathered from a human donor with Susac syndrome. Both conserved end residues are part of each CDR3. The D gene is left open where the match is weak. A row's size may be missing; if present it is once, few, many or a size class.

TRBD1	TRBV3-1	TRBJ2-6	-	TGTGCCAGCAGCGGGACAGAAGGGGCCAACGTCCTGACTTTC	CASSGTEGANVLTF
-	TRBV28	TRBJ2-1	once	TGTGCCAGCAGTTCGGGCTCGGGTGGTGAGCAGTTCTTC	CASSSGSGGEQFF
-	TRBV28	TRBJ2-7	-	TGTGCCAGCAGTGGAAGGTTCTACGAGCAGTACTTC	CASSGRFYEQYF
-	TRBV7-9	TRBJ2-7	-	TGTGCCAGCAGCTTACCCGCCAAGAGCTCCTACGAGCAGTACTTC	CASSLPAKSSYEQYF
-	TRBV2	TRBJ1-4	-	TGTGCCAGCCTAGAATGGGCTAATGAAAAACTGTTTTTT	CASLEWANEKLFF
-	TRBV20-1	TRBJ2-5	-	TGCAGTGCTAAATCGGGGTCAGAGACCCAGTACTTC	CSAKSGSETQYF
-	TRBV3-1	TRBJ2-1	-	TGTGCCAGCAGCCAAGATGGGCCCCACAATGAGCAGTTCTTC	CASSQDGPHNEQFF
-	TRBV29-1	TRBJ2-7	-	TGCAGCGCAAATACAGAGTCCTACGAGCAGTACTTC	CSANTESYEQYF
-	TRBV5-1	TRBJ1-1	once	TGCGCCAGCAGCTTGGCGGCAGGAGGAGGGAGCACTGAAGCTTTCTTT	CASSLAAGGGSTEAFF
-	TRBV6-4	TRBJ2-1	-	TGTGCCAGCAGTGTTAAACAGGGTCACAATGAGCAGTTCTTC	CASSVKQGHNEQFF
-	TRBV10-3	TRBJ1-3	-	TGTGCCATCGGCGGCTCTGGAAACACCATATATTTT	CAIGGSGNTIYF
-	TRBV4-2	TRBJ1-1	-	TGTGCCAGCAGCCAAGATCAGAGAAAAGCTTTCTTT	CASSQDQRKAFF
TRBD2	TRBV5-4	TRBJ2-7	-	TGTGCCAGCAGCCTGTCGGGACTAGCGGGAGACTACGAGCAGTACTTC	CASSLSGLAGDYEQYF
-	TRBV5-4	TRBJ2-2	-	TGTGCCAGCAGCTTGGCCGCAGGGGCTTTCACCGGGGAGCTGTTTTTT	CASSLAAGAFTGELFF
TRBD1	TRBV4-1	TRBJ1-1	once	TGCGCCAGCAGCCGCACCGGGACAGCCGAAGCTTTCTTT	CASSRTGTAEAFF
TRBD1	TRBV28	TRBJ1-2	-	TGTGCCAGCAGGGATGGACAGGGGTTGCGTGGCTACACCTTC	CASRDGQGLRGYTF
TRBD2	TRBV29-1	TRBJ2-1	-	TGCAGCGTTGAAAAGGTAGCGGGATACAATGAGCAGTTCTTC	CSVEKVAGYNEQFF
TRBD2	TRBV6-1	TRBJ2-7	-	TGTGCCAGTTGCCCCAAGAAAGCGGGACGACACTACGAGCAGTACTTC	CASCPKKAGRHYEQYF
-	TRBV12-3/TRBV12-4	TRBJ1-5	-	TGTGCCAGCAGTCCAGGACTGCTCGGACAGCCCCAGCATTTT	CASSPGLLGQPQHF
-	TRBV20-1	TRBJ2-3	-	TGCAGTGCTAAGGTTAGCGGCAGCACAGATACGCAGTATTTT	CSAKVSGSTDTQYF
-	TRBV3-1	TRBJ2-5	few	TGTGCCAGCAGCCCGCAACAAGAGACCCAGTACTTC	CASSPQQETQYF
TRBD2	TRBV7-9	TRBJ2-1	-	TGTGCCAGCAGCCTTACGGCGCCGGGGAGGGCTCCCAGGATGAATGAGCAGTTCTTC	CASSLTAPGRAPRMNEQFF
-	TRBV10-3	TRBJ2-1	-	TGTGCCATCAGTGAGTCGTTCGGGGCGCGAGATAATGAGCAGTTCTTC	CAISESFGARDNEQFF
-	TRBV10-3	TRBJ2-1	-	TGTGCCATCAGTCCGGGGAATGAGCAGTTCTTC	CAISPGNEQFF
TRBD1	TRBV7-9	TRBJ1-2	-	TGTGCCAGCAGCCCCGAATACGGGGGCAGGGGGTTTACGGGCTACACCTTC	CASSPEYGGRGFTGYTF
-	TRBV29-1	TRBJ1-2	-	TGCAGCGTTGAATTGGGAGTCGACTATGGCTACACCTTC	CSVELGVDYGYTF
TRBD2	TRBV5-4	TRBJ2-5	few	TGTGCCAGCAGCGGGGGGACTAGTGAGACCCAGTACTTC	CASSGGTSETQYF
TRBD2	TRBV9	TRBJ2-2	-	TGTGCCAGCACACGGGGCGGGAGAGGCATGGGCGGGGAGCTGTTTTTT	CASTRGGRGMGGELFF
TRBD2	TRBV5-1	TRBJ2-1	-	TGCGCCAGCAGCCTCGGGGGACTAGCGGCCCAGGGATCCTACAATGAGCAGTTCTTC	CASSLGGLAAQGSYNEQFF
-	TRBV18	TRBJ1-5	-	TGTGCCAGCTCCCCAGGGATATGGGAGGGCAATCAGCCCCAGCATTTT	CASSPGIWEGNQPQHF